This note documents a single T cell receptor (beta chain) sequence. Germline V CDR1 and CDR2: SGHTA, FQGTGA. The V gene lost 1 base and the J gene lost 5 bases, with 7 bases spanning the gap. The CDR3 totals 13 residues. The PCR made use of 60 Vbeta and 13 Jbeta primers. Generated by immunoSEQ multiplex PCR, the TCRdb table keeps only in-frame clones and is missing some. This repertoire includes about 72,000 clones. This entry is derived from a study of cytomegalovirus exposure and HLA in healthy donors. The sequencing sample was made of PBMCs. V is TRBV7-3 and J is TRBJ2-3; D gene unclear. This receptor was identified in a woman aged 40 to 50 in good health and CMV-seropositive. The CDR3 sequence is CASSLSRLDTQYF. DNA for the CDR3: TGTGCCAGCAGCTTAAGCAGGTTAGATACGCAGTATTTT.